This TCR beta chain was recorded in a study of beta chain features in type 1 diabetes. This clone showed up just a few times. TCRB transcripts that were expressed got sequenced, as all of the isolated RNA had been reverse transcribed. The repertoire was sequenced with immunoSEQ multiplex PCR; TCRdb's copy has only in-frame clones and lacks some. The repertoire holds some 360,000 clones, with about 20% as singletons. The CDR3 length is 12 residues. The germline V gene encodes CDR1 SGHKS and CDR2 YYEKEE (reference sequence). V lost 4 bases, J lost 6 bases, and 9 bases lay in between. The chain joins TRBV5-5 to TRBJ2-3; TRBD2 is a possible D gene (5 bases). Sequencing was carried out using naive CD4+ T cells from blood. The receptor's source is a woman between 18 and 30 years old in good health. CDR3 sequence: CASSPRGDTQYF. In DNA form, the CDR3 reads TGTGCCAGCAGCCCCCGCGGGGATACGCAGTATTTT.